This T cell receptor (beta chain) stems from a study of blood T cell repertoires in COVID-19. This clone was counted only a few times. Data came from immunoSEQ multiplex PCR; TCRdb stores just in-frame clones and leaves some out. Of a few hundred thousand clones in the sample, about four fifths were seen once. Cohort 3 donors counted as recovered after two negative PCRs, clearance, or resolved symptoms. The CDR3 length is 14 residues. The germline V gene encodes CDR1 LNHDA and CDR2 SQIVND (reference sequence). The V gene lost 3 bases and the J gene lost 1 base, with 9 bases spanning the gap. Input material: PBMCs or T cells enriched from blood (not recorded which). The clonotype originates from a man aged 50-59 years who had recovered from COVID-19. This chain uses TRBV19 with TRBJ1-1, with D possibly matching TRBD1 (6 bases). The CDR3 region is CASSMGTRNTEAFF. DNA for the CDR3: TGTGCCAGTAGTATGGGGACAAGGAACACTGAAGCTTTCTTT.